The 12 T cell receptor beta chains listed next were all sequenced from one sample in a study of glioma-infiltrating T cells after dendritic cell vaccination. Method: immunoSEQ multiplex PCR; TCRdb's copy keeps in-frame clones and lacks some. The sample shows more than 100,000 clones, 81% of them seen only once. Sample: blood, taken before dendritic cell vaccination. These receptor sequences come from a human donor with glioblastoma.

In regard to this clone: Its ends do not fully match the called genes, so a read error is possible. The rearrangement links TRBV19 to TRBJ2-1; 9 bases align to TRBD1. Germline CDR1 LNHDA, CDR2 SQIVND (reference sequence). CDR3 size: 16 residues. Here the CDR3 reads CASSAEMGTGYNKQFF. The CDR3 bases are TGTGCCAGTAGTGCCGAGATGGGGACAGGGTACAATAAGCAGTTCTTC. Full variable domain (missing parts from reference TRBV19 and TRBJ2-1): DGGITQSPKYLFRKEGQNVTLSCEQNLNHDAMYWYRQDPGQGLRLIYYSQIVNDFQKGDIAEGYSVSREKKESFPLTVTSAQKNPTAFYLCASSAEMGTGYNKQFFGPGTRLTVL.

This CDR3 is CASNQGTVSYEQYF. The CDR3 DNA reads TGTGCCAGCAACCAGGGGACAGTATCCTACGAGCAGTACTTC. V is TRBV7-6 and J is TRBJ2-5; TRBD1 matches at 7 bases. The better agreement between TRBJ2-7 and the DNA end casts doubt on the J call. Germline V gene lookup returns CDR1 SGHVS and CDR2 FNYEAQ. The CDR3 is made up of 14 amino acids.

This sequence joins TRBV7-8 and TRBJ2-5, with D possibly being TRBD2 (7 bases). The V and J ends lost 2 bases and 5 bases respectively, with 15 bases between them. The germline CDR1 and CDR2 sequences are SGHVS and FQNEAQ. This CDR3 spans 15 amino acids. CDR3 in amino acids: CASSLTPGGLETQYF. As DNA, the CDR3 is TGTGCCAGCAGCTTAACCCCCGGGGGGCTGGAGACCCAGTACTTC.

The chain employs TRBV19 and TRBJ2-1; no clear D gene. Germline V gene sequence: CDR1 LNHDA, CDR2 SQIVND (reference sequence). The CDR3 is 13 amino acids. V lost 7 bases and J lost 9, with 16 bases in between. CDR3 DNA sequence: TGTGCCAGTACCCCCGCGTCCGATGGTGAGCAGTTCTTC. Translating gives CASTPASDGEQFF.

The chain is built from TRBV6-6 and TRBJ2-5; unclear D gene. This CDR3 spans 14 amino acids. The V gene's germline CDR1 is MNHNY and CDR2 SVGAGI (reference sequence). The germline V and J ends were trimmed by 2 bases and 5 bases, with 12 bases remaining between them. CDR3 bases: TGTGCCAGCAGTTACAACCAGGTTCGGGAGACCCAGTACTTC. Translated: CASSYNQVRETQYF.

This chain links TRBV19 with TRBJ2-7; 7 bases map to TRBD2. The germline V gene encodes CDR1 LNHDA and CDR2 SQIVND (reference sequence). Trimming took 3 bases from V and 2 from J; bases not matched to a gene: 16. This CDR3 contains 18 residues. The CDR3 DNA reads TGTGCCAGTAGTATTGTTATGGGTGCGGGGGACGATACCTACGAGCAGTACTTC. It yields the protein CASSIVMGAGDDTYEQYF.

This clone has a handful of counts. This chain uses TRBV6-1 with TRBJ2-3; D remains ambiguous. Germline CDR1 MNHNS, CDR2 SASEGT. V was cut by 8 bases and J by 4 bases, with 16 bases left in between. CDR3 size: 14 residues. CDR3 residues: CASSVVIGADTQYF. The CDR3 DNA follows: TGTGCCAGCTCTGTAGTAATTGGAGCAGATACGCAGTATTTT.

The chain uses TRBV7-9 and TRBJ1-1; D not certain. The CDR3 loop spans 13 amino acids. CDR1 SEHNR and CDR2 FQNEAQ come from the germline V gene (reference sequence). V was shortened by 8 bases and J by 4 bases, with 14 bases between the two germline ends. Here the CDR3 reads CASEVGVSTEAFF. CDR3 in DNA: TGTGCCAGCGAAGTCGGGGTGAGCACTGAAGCTTTCTTT.

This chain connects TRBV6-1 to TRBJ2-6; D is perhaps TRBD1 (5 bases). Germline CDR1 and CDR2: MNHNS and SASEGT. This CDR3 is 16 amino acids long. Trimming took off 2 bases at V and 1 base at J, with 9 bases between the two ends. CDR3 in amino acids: CASSETRASGANVLTF. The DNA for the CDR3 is TGTGCCAGCAGTGAAACCAGGGCGTCTGGGGCCAACGTCCTGACTTTC.

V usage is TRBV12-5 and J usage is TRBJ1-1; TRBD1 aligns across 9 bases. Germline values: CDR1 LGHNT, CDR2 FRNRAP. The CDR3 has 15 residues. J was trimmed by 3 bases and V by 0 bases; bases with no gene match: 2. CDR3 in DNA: TGTGCTAGTGGTTTGGTGCGGGACAGGGACACTGAAGCTTTCTTT. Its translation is CASGLVRDRDTEAFF. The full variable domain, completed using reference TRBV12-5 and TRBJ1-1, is DARVTQTPRHKVTEMGQEVTMRCQPILGHNTVFWYRQTMMQGLELLAYFRNRAPLDDSGMPKDRFSAEMPDATLATLKIQPSEPRDSAVYFCASGLVRDRDTEAFFGQGTRLTVV.

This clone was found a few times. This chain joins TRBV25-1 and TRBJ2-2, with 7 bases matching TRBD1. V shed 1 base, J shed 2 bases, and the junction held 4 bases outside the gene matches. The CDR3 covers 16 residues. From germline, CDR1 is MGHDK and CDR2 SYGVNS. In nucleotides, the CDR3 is TGTGCCAGCAGTGAATTCGACAGGGACAACACCGGGGAGCTGTTTTTT. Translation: CASSEFDRDNTGELFF.

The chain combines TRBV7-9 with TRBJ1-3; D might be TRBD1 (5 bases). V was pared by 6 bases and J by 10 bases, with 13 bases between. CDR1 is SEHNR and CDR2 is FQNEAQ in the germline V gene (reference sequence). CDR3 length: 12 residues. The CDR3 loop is CASSTDTLTIYF. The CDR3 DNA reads TGTGCCAGCAGTACGGACACCCTGACCATATATTTT.